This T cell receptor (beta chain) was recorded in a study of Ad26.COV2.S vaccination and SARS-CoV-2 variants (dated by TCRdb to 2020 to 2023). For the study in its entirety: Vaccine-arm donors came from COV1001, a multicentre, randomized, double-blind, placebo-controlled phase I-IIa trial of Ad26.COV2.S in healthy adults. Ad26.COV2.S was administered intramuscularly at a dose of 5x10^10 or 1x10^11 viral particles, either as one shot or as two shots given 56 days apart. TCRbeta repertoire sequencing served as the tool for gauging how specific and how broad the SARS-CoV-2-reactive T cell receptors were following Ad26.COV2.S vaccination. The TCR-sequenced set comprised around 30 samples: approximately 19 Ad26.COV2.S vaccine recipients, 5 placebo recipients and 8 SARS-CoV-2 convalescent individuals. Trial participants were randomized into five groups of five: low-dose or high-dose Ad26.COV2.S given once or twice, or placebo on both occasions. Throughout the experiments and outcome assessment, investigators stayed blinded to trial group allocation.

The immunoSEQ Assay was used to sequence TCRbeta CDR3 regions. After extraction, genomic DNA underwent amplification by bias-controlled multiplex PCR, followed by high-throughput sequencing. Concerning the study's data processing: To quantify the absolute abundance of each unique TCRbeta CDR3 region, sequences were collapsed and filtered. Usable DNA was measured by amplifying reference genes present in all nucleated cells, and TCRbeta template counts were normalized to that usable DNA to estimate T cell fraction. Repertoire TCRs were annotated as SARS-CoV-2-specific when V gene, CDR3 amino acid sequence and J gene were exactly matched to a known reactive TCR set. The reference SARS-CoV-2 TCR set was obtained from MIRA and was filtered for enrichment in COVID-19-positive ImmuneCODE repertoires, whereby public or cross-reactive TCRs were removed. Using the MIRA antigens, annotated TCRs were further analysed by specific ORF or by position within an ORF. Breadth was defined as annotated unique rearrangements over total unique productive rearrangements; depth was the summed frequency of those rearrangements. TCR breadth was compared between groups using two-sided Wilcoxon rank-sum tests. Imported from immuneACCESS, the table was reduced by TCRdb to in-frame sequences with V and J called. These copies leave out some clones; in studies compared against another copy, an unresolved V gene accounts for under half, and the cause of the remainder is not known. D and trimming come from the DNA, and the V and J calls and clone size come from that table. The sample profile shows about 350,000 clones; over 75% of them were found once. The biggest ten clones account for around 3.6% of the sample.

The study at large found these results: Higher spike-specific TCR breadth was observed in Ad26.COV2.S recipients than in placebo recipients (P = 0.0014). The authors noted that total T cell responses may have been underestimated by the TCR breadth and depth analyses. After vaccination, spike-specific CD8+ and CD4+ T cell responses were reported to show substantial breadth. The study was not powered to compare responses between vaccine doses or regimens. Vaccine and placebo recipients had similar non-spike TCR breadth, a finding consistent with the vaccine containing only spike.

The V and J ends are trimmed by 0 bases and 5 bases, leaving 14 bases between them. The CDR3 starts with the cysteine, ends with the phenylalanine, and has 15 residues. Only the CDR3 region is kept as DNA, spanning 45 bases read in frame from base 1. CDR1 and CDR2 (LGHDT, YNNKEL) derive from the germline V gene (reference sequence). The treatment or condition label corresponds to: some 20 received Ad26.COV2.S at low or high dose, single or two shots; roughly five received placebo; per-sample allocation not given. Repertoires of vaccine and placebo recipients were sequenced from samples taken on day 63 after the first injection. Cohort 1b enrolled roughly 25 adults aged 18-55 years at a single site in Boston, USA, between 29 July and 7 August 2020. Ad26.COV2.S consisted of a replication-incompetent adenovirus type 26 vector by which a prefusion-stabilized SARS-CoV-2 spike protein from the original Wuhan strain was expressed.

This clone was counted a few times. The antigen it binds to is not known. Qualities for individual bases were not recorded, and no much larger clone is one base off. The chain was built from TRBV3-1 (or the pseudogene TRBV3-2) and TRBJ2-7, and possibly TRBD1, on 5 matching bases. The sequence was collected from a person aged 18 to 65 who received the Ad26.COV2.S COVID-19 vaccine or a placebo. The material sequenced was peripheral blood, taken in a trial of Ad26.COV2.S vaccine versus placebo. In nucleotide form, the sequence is TGTGCCAGCAGCCAAGACCCGACCCAGGGCGACGAGCAGTACTTC. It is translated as CASSQDPTQGDEQYF.